Listed here are 6 T cell receptor beta chains from one sample, sequenced in a study of vaccination and CD4 T cells after COVID-19. The treatment here: approximately 9-day PBMC culture with coronavirus spike peptide pools or control peptides (ViraFEST assay). Those CD4+ T cells from the unexposed donor predate the COVID-19 pandemic (2011-2018). Researchers used the Oncomine TCR Beta short-read assay to sequence DNA from cultured CD4+ T cells. Researchers extracted genomic DNA from CD4+ T cells that had been cultured. TCRdb reanalysed the PCR reads using MiXCR and keeps one entry per CDR3 protein. The sample carries 9,000 to 13,000 distinct CDR3 sequences, 25% to 35% recorded once. The antigens of these receptors remain unknown. The sequenced sample consisted of CD4+ T cells from blood, cultured in vitro. Receptors originate from a human donor in good health.

The V call is TRBV29-1, the J call TRBJ1-2; D unresolved. This CDR3 has 16 residues. Trimming cost V 3 bases and J 2 bases, with 19 bases left between them. Per germline, CDR1 SQVTM and CDR2 ANQGSEA. CDR3 in amino acids: CSVDSPRKRSNYGYTF. CDR3 sequence (DNA): TGCAGCGTTGATAGTCCCCGAAAGCGTTCGAACTATGGCTACACCTTC.

This clonotype is medium-sized (0.01 to 0.1%) by share. The chain links TRBV5-1 to TRBJ2-5, with D perhaps TRBD2 (5 bases). Germline CDR1 reads SGHRS; CDR2 reads YFSETQ. The CDR3 is 15 residues long. V lost 0 bases, J lost 0 bases, and 9 bases lay in between. CDR3 loop: CASSLAGSHQETQYF. The DNA for the CDR3 is TGCGCCAGCAGCTTGGCGGGATCACACCAAGAGACCCAGTACTTC. Filled out from reference TRBV5-1 and TRBJ2-5, the complete variable domain reads KAGVTQTPRYLIKTRGQQVTLSCSPISGHRSVSWYQQTPGQGLQFLFEYFSETQRNKGNFPGRFSGRQFSNSRSEMNVSTLELGDSALYLCASSLAGSHQETQYFGPGTRLLVL.

The V and J genes are TRBV6-1 and TRBJ2-7, with 12 positions matching TRBD2. CDR1 is MNHNS and CDR2 is SASEGT in the germline V gene. The CDR3 contains 17 residues. J gave up 0 bases and V 5 bases, and 8 bases lay outside the gene matches. In DNA form, the CDR3 reads TGTGCCAGCAGTCCTGGACTAGCGGGAACTCTCTCCTACGAGCAGTACTTC. Its translation is CASSPGLAGTLSYEQYF.

J is TRBJ1-6 and V is TRBV25-1; D is uncertain. Germline V CDR1 and CDR2: MGHDK, SYGVNS. The CDR3 contains 13 residues. The V gene lost 8 bases and the J gene lost 5 bases, with 10 bases spanning the gap. CDR3 sequence reads: CASGPAHNSPLHF. The CDR3 coding sequence is TGTGCCAGCGGACCAGCTCATAATTCACCCCTCCACTTT.

The chain combines TRBV28 with TRBJ1-6; possible D gene TRBD1, 6 bases. The germline CDR1 and CDR2 sequences are MDHEN and SYDVKM. The CDR3 totals 15 residues. With 6 bases removed from V and 7 bases from J, the gap between germline ends came to 16 bases. CDR3 in amino acids: CASSPPTGLNSPLHF. The CDR3 DNA reads TGTGCCAGCAGCCCCCCTACAGGGTTGAATTCACCCCTCCACTTT.

This rearrangement joins TRBV19 to TRBJ1-1, with D possibly matching TRBD1 (6 bases). Trimming removed 3 bases from V and 2 bases from J, with 10 bases in between. CDR3 length: 14 residues. From germline, CDR1 is LNHDA and CDR2 SQIVND (reference sequence). The CDR3 bases are TGTGCCAGTAGTATTTTGGGGGCAAACACTGAAGCTTTCTTT. Translation: CASSILGANTEAFF.